This entry is about one T cell receptor (beta chain). This entry comes from a study of control samples from healthy donors and cancer patients. From germline, CDR1 is SGHDN and CDR2 FVKESK. The V and J ends lost 5 bases and 9 bases respectively, with 17 bases between them. The length of the CDR3 is 15 residues. Assay used: immunoSEQ multiplex PCR; TCRdb lists only in-frame clones, some missing. The sample includes 170,000 or so clones, around 90% of them seen just once. Sequencing was performed on blood. The source is a woman aged 45-65 years in good health. J is TRBJ1-6 and V is TRBV14; perhaps TRBD1 as D (6 bases). CDR3 sequence reads: CASSSRGGGGSPLHF. In nucleotides, the CDR3 is TGTGCCAGCAGCTCCCGAGGGGGGGGTGGTTCACCCCTCCACTTT. The variable domain in full, completed from reference TRBV14 and TRBJ1-6, reads EAGVTQFPSHSVIEKGQTVTLRCDPISGHDNLYWYRRVMGKEIKFLLHFVKESKQDESGMPNNRFLAERTGGTYSTLKVQPAELEDSGVYFCASSSRGGGGSPLHFGNGTRLTVT.